This TCR beta chain appears in the sequencing data of a study of CD8 T cells in Susac syndrome. The CDR3 covers 14 residues. The germline gives CDR1 SGHRS, CDR2 YFSETQ. Trimming took 4 bases from V and 3 from J, leaving 14 bases between them. Sequencing of TCR beta was performed on blood CD8+ T cells and on blood CD4+ T cells. In contrast to the negatively isolated CD8+ and CD4+ T cells, TEMRA cells were FACS-enriched. Study-level results: Regarding the TCR sequencing and HLA analysis, the study admitted that a relatively small number of individuals were involved.

Comments on this clonotype: What it binds is not known.

After extraction with the RNeasy kit, about 0.45 to 1 ug of the RNA was reverse transcribed using random hexamers. From the immunoSEQ multiplex PCR reads, TCRdb called clonotypes with MiXCR, one entry per CDR3 protein. Here the sample spans approximately 270,000 distinct CDR3 sequences, 80% to 95% being singletons. The TCR sequence derives from a human donor with multiple sclerosis. The V and J genes are TRBV5-1 and TRBJ2-7, with a weak D call TRBD2 (5 bases). Input material: CD4+ T cells from PBMCs. The CDR3 DNA follows: TGCGCCAGCAGCCAGCGGAGTGGGTTCTACGAGCAGTACTTC. Translation: CASSQRSGFYEQYF.